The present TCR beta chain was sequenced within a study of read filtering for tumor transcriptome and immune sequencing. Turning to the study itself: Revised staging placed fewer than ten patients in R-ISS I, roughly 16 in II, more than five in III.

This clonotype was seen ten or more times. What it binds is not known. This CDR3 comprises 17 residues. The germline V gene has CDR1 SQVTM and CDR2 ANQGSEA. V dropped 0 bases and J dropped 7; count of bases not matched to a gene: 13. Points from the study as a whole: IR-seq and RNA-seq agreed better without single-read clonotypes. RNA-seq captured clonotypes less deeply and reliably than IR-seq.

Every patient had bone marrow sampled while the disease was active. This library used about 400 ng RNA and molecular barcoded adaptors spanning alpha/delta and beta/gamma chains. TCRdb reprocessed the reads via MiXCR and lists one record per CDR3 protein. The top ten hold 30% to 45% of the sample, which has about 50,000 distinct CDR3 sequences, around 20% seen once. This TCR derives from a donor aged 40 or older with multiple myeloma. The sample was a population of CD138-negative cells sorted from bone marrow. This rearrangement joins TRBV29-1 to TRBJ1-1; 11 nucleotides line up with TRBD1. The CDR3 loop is CSVEDRVWTGGNIEAFF. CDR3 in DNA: TGCAGCGTTGAAGATCGAGTTTGGACAGGGGGCAATATTGAAGCTTTCTTT.